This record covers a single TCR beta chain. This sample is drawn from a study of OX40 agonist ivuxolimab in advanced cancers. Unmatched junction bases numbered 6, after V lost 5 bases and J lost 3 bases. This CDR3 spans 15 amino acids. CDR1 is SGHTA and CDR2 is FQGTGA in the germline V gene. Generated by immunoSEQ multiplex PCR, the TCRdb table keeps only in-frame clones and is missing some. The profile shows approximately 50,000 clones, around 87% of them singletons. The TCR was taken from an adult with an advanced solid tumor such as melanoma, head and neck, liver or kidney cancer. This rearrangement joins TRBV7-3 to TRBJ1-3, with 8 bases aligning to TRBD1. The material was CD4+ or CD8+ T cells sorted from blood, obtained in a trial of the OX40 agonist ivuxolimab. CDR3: CASSQSGQGGNTIYF. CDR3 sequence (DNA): TGTGCCAGCAGCCAATCCGGACAGGGTGGAAACACCATATATTTT.